This entry concerns a single TCR beta chain. The record originates from a study of shared T cell receptors in the human thymus. Data came from immunoSEQ multiplex PCR; TCRdb stores just in-frame clones and leaves some out. This table holds some 640,000 clones, more than 70% found once. The CDR3 is made up of 15 amino acids. Germline-derived CDR1 and CDR2 are MNHEY and SVGAGI. V was pared by 0 bases and J by 3 bases, with 4 bases of the junction left unmatched. These data were also filed under a second study, of human thymus T cells.

The sequence derives from a boy in the first two years of life with a congenital heart defect. The sequenced material came from thymocytes. V gene TRBV6-5 combines with J gene TRBJ2-7; 8 bases are a match to TRBD1. Here the CDR3 reads CASSYSWTGSYEQYF. DNA for the CDR3: TGTGCCAGCAGTTACTCTTGGACAGGGAGCTACGAGCAGTACTTC.